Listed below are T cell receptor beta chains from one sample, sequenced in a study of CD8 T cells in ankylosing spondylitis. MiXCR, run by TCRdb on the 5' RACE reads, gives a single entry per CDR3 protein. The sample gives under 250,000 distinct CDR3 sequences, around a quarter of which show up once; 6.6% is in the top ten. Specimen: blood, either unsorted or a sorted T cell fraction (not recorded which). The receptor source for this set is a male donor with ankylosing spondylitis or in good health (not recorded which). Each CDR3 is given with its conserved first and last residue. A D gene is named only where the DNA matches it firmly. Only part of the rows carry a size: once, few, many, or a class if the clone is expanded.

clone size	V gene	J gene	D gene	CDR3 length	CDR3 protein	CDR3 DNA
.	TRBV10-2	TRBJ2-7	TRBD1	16	CASLDELRTGPYEQYF	TGCGCCAGCCTGGATGAATTGAGGACAGGCCCCTACGAGCAGTACTTC
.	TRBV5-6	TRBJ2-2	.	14	CASSPSSLAGSCFF	.
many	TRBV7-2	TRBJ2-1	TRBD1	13	CASKSGQGWAQFF	TGTGCCAGCAAGTCGGGACAGGGGTGGGCGCAGTTCTTC
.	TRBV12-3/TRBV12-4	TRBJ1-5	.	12	CASSGSYQPQHF	TGTGCCAGCAGTGGCAGTTATCAGCCCCAGCATTTT
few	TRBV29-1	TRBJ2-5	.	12	CSVGTRGETQYF	TGCAGCGTCGGAACTAGGGGTGAGACCCAGTACTTC
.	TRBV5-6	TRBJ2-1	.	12	CASSLRANEQFF	TGTGCCAGCAGCTTGCGAGCGAATGAGCAGTTCTTC
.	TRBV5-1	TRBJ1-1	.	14	CASYPGQGVTEAFF	TGCGCCAGCTACCCCGGGCAGGGTGTTACTGAAGCTTTCTTT
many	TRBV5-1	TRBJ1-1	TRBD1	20	CASSLVPLSGIQGRGTEAFF	TGCGCCAGCAGCTTGGTCCCTCTTTCGGGAATACAGGGGAGGGGAACTGAAGCTTTCTTT
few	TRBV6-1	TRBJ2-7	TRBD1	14	CASVSPDRGEGQYF	TGTGCCAGCGTCTCGCCGGACAGGGGAGAAGGGCAGTACTTC
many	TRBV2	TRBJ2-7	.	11	CASSRQYEQYF	TGTGCCAGCAGTCGCCAGTACGAGCAGTACTTC